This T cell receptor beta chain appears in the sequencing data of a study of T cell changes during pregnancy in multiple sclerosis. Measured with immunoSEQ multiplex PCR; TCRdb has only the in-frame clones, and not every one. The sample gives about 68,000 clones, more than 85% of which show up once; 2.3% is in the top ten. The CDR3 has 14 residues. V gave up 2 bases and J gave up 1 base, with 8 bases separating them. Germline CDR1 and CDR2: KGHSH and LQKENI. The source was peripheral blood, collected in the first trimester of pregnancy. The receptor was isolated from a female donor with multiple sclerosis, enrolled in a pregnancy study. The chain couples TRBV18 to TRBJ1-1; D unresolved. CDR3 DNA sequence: TGTGCCAGCTCACCAACAGCCGCGAACACTGAAGCTTTCTTT. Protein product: CASSPTAANTEAFF.